The 17 T cell receptor beta chains reported below all come from one sample, sequenced in a study of blood T cell repertoires in COVID-19. The data were produced by immunoSEQ multiplex PCR, yet TCRdb's version contains in-frame clones alone and is incomplete. The table includes 220,000 or so clones, about 90% detected once. Sequencing used peripheral blood. These receptors were collected from a man aged 60 to 75 with COVID-19, enrolled during active disease.

The V gene is TRBV18, the J gene TRBJ1-1; D unclear. V shed 6 bases and J shed 3 bases, with 14 bases lying between them. Germline V gene lookup returns CDR1 KGHSH and CDR2 LQKENI. The CDR3 has 14 residues. The CDR3 loop reads CASSAAGLDTEAFF. CDR3 DNA: TGTGCCAGCTCGGCGGCGGGGTTGGACACTGAAGCTTTCTTT.

The chain links TRBV5-1 to TRBJ2-1; tentatively, D is TRBD1 (5 bases). Germline values: CDR1 SGHRS, CDR2 YFSETQ. CDR3 size: 15 residues. Trimming pared 0 bases from V and 3 bases from J, leaving 10 bases between. The CDR3 region has the DNA TGCGCCAGCAGCTTGGGACAGAGGAGCTACAATGAGCAGTTCTTC. Translated: CASSLGQRSYNEQFF.

V usage is TRBV7-8 and J usage is TRBJ2-3, with 10 positions matching TRBD2. V trimming: 5 bases; J trimming: 8 bases; junction bases outside the gene matches: 16. The CDR3 has 17 residues. Germline-derived CDR1 and CDR2 are SGHVS and FQNEAQ. The CDR3 is CASSEDPGLARFSTQYF. DNA of the CDR3: TGTGCCAGCAGCGAAGATCCGGGACTAGCGAGGTTTAGTACGCAGTATTTT.

On this clone itself: At the DNA level, this CDR3 is encoded by other sequences in the same sample as well. This rearrangement joins TRBV2 to TRBJ1-5; D gene ambiguous. V was shortened by 3 bases and J by 2 bases, with 8 bases between the two germline ends. Germline V gene data show CDR1 as SNHLY and CDR2 as FYNNEI. The CDR3 runs 14 residues. The CDR3 coding sequence is TGTGCCAGCAGTGATAGGAGGGGCAATCAGCCCCAGCATTTT. Translated: CASSDRRGNQPQHF.

This chain joins TRBV11-2 and TRBJ1-2; TRBD1 might be the D (6 bases). The CDR3 spans 13 residues. Germline V gene sequence: CDR1 SGHAT, CDR2 FQNNGV. Trimming shortened V by 5 bases and J by 2 bases, and 9 bases separated the two germline ends. The DNA for the CDR3 is TGTGCCAGCAGCGCTGACAGGAACTATGGCTACACCTTC. Translating it yields CASSADRNYGYTF.

The chain links TRBV11-2 to TRBJ2-1, with 9 bases lining up with TRBD2. The germline gives CDR1 SGHAT, CDR2 FQNNGV. CDR3 length equals 15 residues. The ends lost 4 bases at V and 7 bases at J; junction bases unmatched: 8. The CDR3 region is CASSSQRGAGNEQFF. CDR3 nucleotide sequence: TGTGCCAGCAGCTCCCAGCGGGGGGCGGGGAATGAGCAGTTCTTC.

The chain is built from TRBV27 and TRBJ2-7, with TRBD1 identical over 10 bases. The V gene end was trimmed by 2 bases and the J gene end by 6 bases; junction bases not matched to a gene: 10. Germline-derived CDR1 and CDR2 are MNHEY and SMNVEV (reference sequence). This CDR3 is built from 16 residues. The CDR3 reads CASSLGTGVLNLEQYF. The CDR3, as DNA: TGTGCCAGCAGTTTAGGGACAGGGGTCCTGAATCTCGAGCAGTACTTC.

This chain joins TRBV30 and TRBJ1-2, with 8 nucleotides matching TRBD1. The V segment lost 0 bases and the J segment 8 bases; nucleotides outside the gene matches: 5. CDR1 is GTSNPN, CDR2 SVGIG, per germline (reference sequence). The CDR3 length is 13 residues. CDR3 nucleotides: TGTGCCTGGAGTGTAAACAGGGGGTTCGGCTACACCTTC. It encodes CAWSVNRGFGYTF.

This clone was seen only once. V usage is TRBV9 and J usage is TRBJ1-2; 9 bases map to TRBD1. This CDR3 spans 15 amino acids. With 4 bases clipped from V and 8 bases from J, the junction kept 12 bases outside the gene matches. The germline V gene encodes CDR1 SGDLS and CDR2 YYNGEE. The CDR3 reads CASSTRQGGSVGYTF. CDR3 in DNA: TGTGCCAGCAGCACCCGACAGGGGGGGAGTGTAGGCTACACCTTC.

The chain joins TRBV5-5 to TRBJ1-1, with D possibly TRBD1 on 5 matching bases. Germline values: CDR1 SGHKS, CDR2 YYEKEE (reference sequence). V shed 4 bases and J shed 0 bases, with 7 bases lying between them. CDR3 length equals 13 residues. As DNA, the CDR3 is TGTGCCAGCAGCCCCAGGGTGAACACTGAAGCTTTCTTT. Its protein is CASSPRVNTEAFF.

This clone was observed a single time. The gene calls are TRBV28 and TRBJ1-2, with D unresolved. V was clipped by 3 bases and J by 7 bases, with 12 bases between them. The CDR3 contains 13 residues. Germline CDR1 is MDHEN and CDR2 is SYDVKM. CDR3 residues: CASSFRRVGGYTF. The CDR3 region has the DNA TGTGCCAGCAGTTTTCGGAGGGTGGGTGGCTACACCTTC.

The chain carries TRBV5-4 and TRBJ2-5, with D possibly being TRBD2 (5 bases). The V end lost 2 bases, the J end lost 4 bases, and 15 bases lay between the germline ends. The CDR3 has 15 residues. The germline V gene has CDR1 SGHNT and CDR2 YYREEE (reference sequence). CDR3 residues: CASSFRRGDLETQYF. CDR3 nucleotide sequence: TGTGCCAGCAGCTTTCGTCGGGGAGATTTAGAGACCCAGTACTTC.

This clone has only one observation. The V and J genes are TRBV11-2 and TRBJ2-2, with 11 bases fitting TRBD2. Germline CDR1 is SGHAT and CDR2 is FQNNGV. Unmatched junction bases numbered 4, after V lost 5 bases and J lost 5 bases. CDR3 length equals 15 residues. The CDR3 DNA reads TGTGCCAGCAGCCCGGCTAGCGGGAGGACCGGGGAGCTGTTTTTT. The encoded protein is CASSPASGRTGELFF.

This chain connects TRBV5-6 to TRBJ1-1, with no clear D. The CDR3 spans 17 residues. Germline loops: CDR1 SGHDT, CDR2 YYEEEE. The V end was cut by 0 bases, the J end by 3 bases, with 18 bases between. CDR3: CASSLAFPGSKHTEAFF. The CDR3 DNA reads as TGTGCCAGCAGCTTGGCCTTTCCGGGGTCGAAGCACACTGAAGCTTTCTTT.

This chain connects TRBV3-1 (or the pseudogene TRBV3-2) to TRBJ1-2, with 9 positions matching TRBD1. This CDR3 has 14 residues. The germline V gene encodes CDR1 LGHDT and CDR2 YNNKEL (reference sequence). With 3 bases clipped from V and 4 bases from J, the junction kept 3 bases outside the gene matches. CDR3 residues: CASSQGQGPYGYTF. The CDR3 nucleotides are TGTGCCAGCAGCCAGGGACAGGGCCCCTATGGCTACACCTTC.

The gene calls are TRBV5-8 and TRBJ1-1; TRBD1 is a possible D gene (6 bases). Trimming stripped 1 base from V and 2 bases from J, with 12 bases between. Germline V CDR1 and CDR2: SGHTS, YDEGEE. CDR3 length equals 15 residues. In DNA, the CDR3 is TGTGCCAGCAGCTTGTTCAAGGGGGTCAACACTGAAGCTTTCTTT. This codes for CASSLFKGVNTEAFF.

The chain couples TRBV2 to TRBJ1-1; D is possibly TRBD1 (6 bases). With 10 bases removed from V and 1 base from J, the gap between germline ends came to 7 bases. The CDR3 sequence is 11 residues long. Germline lookup yields CDR1 SNHLY and CDR2 FYNNEI. For the CDR3, the DNA is TGTGCCATACAGGGGAACACTGAAGCTTTCTTT. Protein: CAIQGNTEAFF.